The 17 T cell receptor beta chains given below trace back to one sample, sequenced in a study of blood T cell repertoires in COVID-19. Using immunoSEQ multiplex PCR, the repertoire was profiled, and TCRdb retains in-frame clones only, with some absent. The table has about 210,000 clones, around 89% seen once; the top ten hold about 4.8%. Sequencing was performed on peripheral blood. Receptor source: a woman aged 40-49 years with acute or convalescent COVID-19.

The rearrangement links TRBV9 to TRBJ1-5, with D hard to call. Germline values: CDR1 SGDLS, CDR2 YYNGEE. Trimming left V 2 bases short and J 3 bases short, with 12 bases between. There are 15 residues in the CDR3. The CDR3 sequence is CASSVGVRYNQPQHF. For the CDR3, the DNA is TGTGCCAGCAGCGTCGGGGTCCGTTACAATCAGCCCCAGCATTTT.

The chain has TRBV12-3 or TRBV12-4 and TRBJ1-5; D remains ambiguous. The length of the CDR3 is 13 residues. Trimming took off 6 bases at V and 0 bases at J, with 6 bases between the two ends. The CDR3 DNA reads as TGTGCCAGCAGCTATAATAGCAATCAGCCCCAGCATTTT. Translation: CASSYNSNQPQHF.

V and J are TRBV6-6 and TRBJ1-5; no reliable D call. V was pared by 6 bases and J by 1 base, with 19 bases between. Germline-derived CDR1 and CDR2 are MNHNY and SVGAGI (reference sequence). The CDR3 covers 17 residues. CDR3 loop: CASSRRARAGSNQPQHF. In nucleotides, the CDR3 is TGTGCCAGCAGCCGACGGGCGAGGGCTGGGAGCAATCAGCCCCAGCATTTT.

Only one count was recorded for this clone. The chain joins TRBV5-1 to TRBJ1-3; D unclear. CDR1 and CDR2 from the germline V gene are SGHRS and YFSETQ. Trimming removed 4 bases at V and 8 bases at J, with 7 bases between. The length of the CDR3 is 11 residues. The CDR3, as DNA: TGCGCCAGCAGCATGGGAGACACCATATATTTT. It codes for CASSMGDTIYF.

This clone was picked up many times. J is TRBJ1-1 and V is TRBV3-1 (or the pseudogene TRBV3-2); D not resolved. Deletions cut 2 bases from V and 4 bases from J, with 11 bases between. Germline CDR1 and CDR2: LGHDT and YNNKEL (reference sequence). The CDR3 length is 14 residues. CDR3 nucleotides: TGTGCCAGCAGCCAACGACTATCGGGCACTGAAGCTTTCTTT. Protein product: CASSQRLSGTEAFF.

The J gene is TRBJ2-5, the V gene TRBV30; D is possibly TRBD2 (6 bases). The CDR3 is made up of 13 amino acids. In germline, CDR1 is GTSNPN, CDR2 SVGIG (reference sequence). The V end lost 0 bases, the J end lost 5 bases, and 10 bases lay between the germline ends. In DNA form, the CDR3 reads TGTGCCTGGAGTGTGGGTGCGGGGGAGACCCAGTACTTC. Its protein is CAWSVGAGETQYF. The variable domain in full, with the rest retrieved from reference TRBV30 and TRBJ2-5, is SQTIHQWPATLVQPVGSPLSLECTVEGTSNPNLYWYRQAAGRGLQLLFYSVGIGQISSEVPQNLSASRPQDRQFILSSKKLLLSDSGFYLCAWSVGAGETQYFGPGTRLLVL.

The V and J genes are TRBV9 and TRBJ1-1; D gene unclear. This CDR3 has 12 amino acids. V was shortened by 4 bases and J by 11 bases, with 15 bases between the two germline ends. The germline CDR1 and CDR2 sequences are SGDLS and YYNGEE. In DNA, the CDR3 is TGTGCCAGCAGCTCCCCCCAAGTCGAGGCTTTCTTT. Protein product: CASSSPQVEAFF.

This chain connects TRBV6-5 to TRBJ1-1; 11 bases match TRBD1. CDR3 length equals 15 residues. Trimming at V came to 5 bases and at J to 4 bases, leaving 6 bases not matched to a gene. The germline V gene has CDR1 MNHEY and CDR2 SVGAGI. The CDR3 nucleotides are TGTGCCAGCAGTCCGGACGGGACAGGGGGCACTGAAGCTTTCTTT. Protein: CASSPDGTGGTEAFF.

The chain has TRBV6-2 or TRBV6-3 and TRBJ2-3, with 10 bases lining up with TRBD2. CDR3 length: 16 residues. Germline V gene lookup returns CDR1 MNHEY and CDR2 SVGEGT. V lost 0 bases and J lost 3; bases outside the gene matches: 3. The CDR3 here is CASSYSLAGLTDTQYF. As DNA, the CDR3 is TGTGCCAGCAGTTACTCACTAGCGGGGCTGACAGATACGCAGTATTTT.

The chain links TRBV18 to TRBJ2-7; no clear D. Trimming pared 3 bases from V and 7 bases from J, leaving 13 bases between. Per germline, CDR1 KGHSH and CDR2 LQKENI. This CDR3 is 13 amino acids long. CDR3 in amino acids: CASSPPSMREQYV. The CDR3 DNA follows: TGTGCCAGCTCACCGCCCAGCATGAGGGAGCAGTACGTC.

This clone has only a few counts. This chain uses TRBV6-5 with TRBJ2-2; TRBD1 might be the D (5 bases). The CDR3 sequence is 14 residues long. Germline values: CDR1 MNHEY, CDR2 SVGAGI. V was cut by 6 bases and J by 6 bases, with 14 bases left in between. Written as DNA, the CDR3 is TGTGCCAGCAGACCAGGGCGCACGCCCGGGGAGCTGTTTTTT. It is translated as CASRPGRTPGELFF.

V gene TRBV14 combines with J gene TRBJ2-2, with TRBD2 matching 14 bases. Germline V gene data show CDR1 as SGHDN and CDR2 as FVKESK. This CDR3 is built from 18 residues. V was clipped by 3 bases and J by 4 bases; unmatched bases: 7. The CDR3 DNA reads as TGTGCCAGCAGCCAGGGAGGACTAGCGGGGGGTGGCACCGGGGAGCTGTTTTTT. It codes for CASSQGGLAGGGTGELFF.

J is TRBJ1-1 and V is TRBV25-1; no clear D. The CDR3 length is 13 residues. Germline-derived CDR1 and CDR2 are MGHDK and SYGVNS. V lost 4 bases, J lost 2 bases, and 8 bases lay in between. CDR3 DNA: TGTGCCAGCAGTGCCCAGGTAAACACTGAAGCTTTCTTT. Translating it yields CASSAQVNTEAFF.

This chain connects TRBV9 to TRBJ1-1, with TRBD1 identical over 10 bases. There are 15 residues in the CDR3. Germline V gene sequence: CDR1 SGDLS, CDR2 YYNGEE. Trimming removed 2 bases from V and 4 bases from J; junction bases left unmatched: 5. CDR3 DNA: TGTGCCAGCAGCGTTATGGGACAGGGGACCACTGAAGCTTTCTTT. Amino acid sequence: CASSVMGQGTTEAFF.

In its sample, this clone was seen once. The rearrangement links TRBV3-1 (or the pseudogene TRBV3-2) to TRBJ1-3, with D possibly matching TRBD1 (5 bases). This CDR3 comprises 15 residues. Between the trimmed V and J ends, which lost 0 bases and 7 bases, there was a span of 13 bases. In germline, CDR1 is LGHDT, CDR2 YNNKEL (reference sequence). This CDR3 reads CASSQEGGVRNTIYF. CDR3 sequence (DNA): TGTGCCAGCAGCCAAGAGGGAGGGGTGAGGAACACCATATATTTT.

This sequence joins TRBV11-2 and TRBJ1-2, with a weak D call TRBD1 (5 bases). Germline CDR1 SGHAT, CDR2 FQNNGV. The CDR3 extends over 12 amino acids. Trimming removed 5 bases at V and 6 bases at J, with 10 bases between. The CDR3 region has the DNA TGTGCCAGCAGCCGGGGGGGAAATGGCTACACCTTC. Amino acid sequence: CASSRGGNGYTF.

The chain recombines TRBV30 with TRBJ1-1, with D possibly being TRBD1 (5 bases). V gave up 0 bases and J gave up 1 base, with 18 bases separating them. This CDR3 has 17 amino acids. CDR1 and CDR2 (germline): GTSNPN, SVGIG (reference sequence). The DNA of the CDR3 is TGTGCCTGGAGTGTATGGACCCCCGGCAGGGCGAACACTGAAGCTTTCTTT. Protein: CAWSVWTPGRANTEAFF.